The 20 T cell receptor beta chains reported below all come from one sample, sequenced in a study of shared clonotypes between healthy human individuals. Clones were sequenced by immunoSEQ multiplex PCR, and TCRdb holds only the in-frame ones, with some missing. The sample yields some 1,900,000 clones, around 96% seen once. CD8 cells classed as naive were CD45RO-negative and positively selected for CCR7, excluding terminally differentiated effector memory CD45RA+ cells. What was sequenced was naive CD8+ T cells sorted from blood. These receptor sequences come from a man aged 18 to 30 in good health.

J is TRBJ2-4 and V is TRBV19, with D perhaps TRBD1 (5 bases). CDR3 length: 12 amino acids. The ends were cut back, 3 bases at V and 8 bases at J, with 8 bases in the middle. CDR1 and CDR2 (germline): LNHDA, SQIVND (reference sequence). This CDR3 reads CASSMTVDIQYF. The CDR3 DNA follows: TGTGCCAGTAGTATGACAGTGGACATTCAGTACTTC.

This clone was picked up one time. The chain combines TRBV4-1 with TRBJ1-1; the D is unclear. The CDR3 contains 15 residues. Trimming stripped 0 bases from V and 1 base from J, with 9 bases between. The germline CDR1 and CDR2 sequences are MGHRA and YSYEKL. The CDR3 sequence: CASSQDHYGNTEAFF. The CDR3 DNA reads TGCGCCAGCAGCCAAGATCACTACGGGAACACTGAAGCTTTCTTT.

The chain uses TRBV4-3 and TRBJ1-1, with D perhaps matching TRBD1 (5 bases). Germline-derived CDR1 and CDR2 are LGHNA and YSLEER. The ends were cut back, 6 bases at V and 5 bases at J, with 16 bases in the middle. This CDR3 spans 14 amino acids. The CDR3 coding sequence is TGCGCCAGCAGTCCCATGCTTGGGGGGACTGAAGCTTTCTTT. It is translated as CASSPMLGGTEAFF.

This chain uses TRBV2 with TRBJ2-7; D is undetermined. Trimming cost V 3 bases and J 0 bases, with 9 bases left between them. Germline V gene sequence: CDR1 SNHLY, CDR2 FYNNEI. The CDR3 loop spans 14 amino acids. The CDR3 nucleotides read TGTGCCAGCAGTGAGGACCTCCCCTCCTACGAGCAGTACTTC. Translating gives CASSEDLPSYEQYF.

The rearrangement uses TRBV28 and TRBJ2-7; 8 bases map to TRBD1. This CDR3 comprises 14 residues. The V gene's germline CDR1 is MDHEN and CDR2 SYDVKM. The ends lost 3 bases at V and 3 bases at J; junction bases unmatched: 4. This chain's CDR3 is CASSFFGQGYEQYF. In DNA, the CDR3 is TGTGCCAGCAGTTTTTTTGGACAGGGCTACGAGCAGTACTTC.

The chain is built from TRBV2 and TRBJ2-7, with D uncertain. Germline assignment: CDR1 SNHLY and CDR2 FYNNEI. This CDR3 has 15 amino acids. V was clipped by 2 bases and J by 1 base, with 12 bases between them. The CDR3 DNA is TGTGCCAGCAGTGAATCTATGGCTAGGTCCTACGAGCAGTACTTC. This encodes CASSESMARSYEQYF.

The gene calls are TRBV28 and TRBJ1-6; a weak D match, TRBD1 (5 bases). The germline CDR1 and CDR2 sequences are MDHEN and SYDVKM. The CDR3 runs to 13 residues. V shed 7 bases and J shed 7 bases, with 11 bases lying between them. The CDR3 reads CASTRGLNSPLHF. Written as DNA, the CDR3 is TGTGCCAGCACCCGGGGCCTGAATTCACCCCTCCACTTT. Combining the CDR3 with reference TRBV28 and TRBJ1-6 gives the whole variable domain DVKVTQSSRYLVKRTGEKVFLECVQDMDHENMFWYRQDPGLGLRLIYFSYDVKMKEKGDIPEGYSVSREKKERFSLILESASTNQTSMYLCASTRGLNSPLHFGNGTRLTVT.

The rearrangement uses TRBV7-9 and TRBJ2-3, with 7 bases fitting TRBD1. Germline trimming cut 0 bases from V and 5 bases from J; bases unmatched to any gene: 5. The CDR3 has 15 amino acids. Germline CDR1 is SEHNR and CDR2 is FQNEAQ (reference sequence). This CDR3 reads CASSLAGGAGDTQYF. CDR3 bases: TGTGCCAGCAGCTTAGCAGGGGGCGCAGGAGATACGCAGTATTTT.

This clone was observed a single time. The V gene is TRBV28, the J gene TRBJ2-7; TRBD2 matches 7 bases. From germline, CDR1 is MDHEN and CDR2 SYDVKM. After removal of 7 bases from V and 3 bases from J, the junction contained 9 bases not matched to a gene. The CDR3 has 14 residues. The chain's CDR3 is CASKWEGIGYEQYF. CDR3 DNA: TGTGCCAGCAAATGGGAGGGGATAGGCTACGAGCAGTACTTC.

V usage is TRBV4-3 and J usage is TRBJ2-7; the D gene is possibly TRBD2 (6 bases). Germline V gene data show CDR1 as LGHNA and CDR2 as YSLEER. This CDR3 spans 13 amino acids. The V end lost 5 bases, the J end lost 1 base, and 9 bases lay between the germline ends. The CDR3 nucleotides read TGCGCCAGCAGCATAGGACTATCCTACGAGCAGTACTTC. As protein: CASSIGLSYEQYF.

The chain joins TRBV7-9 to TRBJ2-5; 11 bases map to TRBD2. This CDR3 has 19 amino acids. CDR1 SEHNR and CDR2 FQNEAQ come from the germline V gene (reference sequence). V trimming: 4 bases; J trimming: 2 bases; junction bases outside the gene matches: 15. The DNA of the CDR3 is TGTGCCAGCAGCTCCCTGCTAGCGGGAGGATCGATTTTACAAGAGACCCAGTACTTC. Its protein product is CASSSLLAGGSILQETQYF. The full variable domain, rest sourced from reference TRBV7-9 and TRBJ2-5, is DTGVSQNPRHKITKRGQNVTFRCDPISEHNRLYWYRQTLGQGPEFLTYFQNEAQLEKSRLLSDRFSAERPKGSFSTLEIQRTEQGDSAMYLCASSSLLAGGSILQETQYFGPGTRLLVL.

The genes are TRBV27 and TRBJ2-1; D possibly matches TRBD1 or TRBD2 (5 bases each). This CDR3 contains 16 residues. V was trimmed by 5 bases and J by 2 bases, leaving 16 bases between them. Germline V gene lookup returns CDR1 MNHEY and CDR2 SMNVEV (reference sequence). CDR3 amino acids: CASSPSSGHTYNEQFF. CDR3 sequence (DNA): TGTGCCAGCAGTCCGTCTTCGGGGCACACCTACAATGAGCAGTTCTTC.

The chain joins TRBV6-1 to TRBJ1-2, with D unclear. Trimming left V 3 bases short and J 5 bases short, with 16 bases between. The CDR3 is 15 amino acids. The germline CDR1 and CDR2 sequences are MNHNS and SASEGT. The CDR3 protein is CASSDHTVSRYGYTF. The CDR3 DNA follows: TGTGCCAGCAGTGATCATACAGTTAGCCGGTATGGCTACACCTTC.

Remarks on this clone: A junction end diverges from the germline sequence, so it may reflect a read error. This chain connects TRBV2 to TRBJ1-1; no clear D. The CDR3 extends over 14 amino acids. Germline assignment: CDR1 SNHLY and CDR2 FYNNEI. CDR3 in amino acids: CASIEMGGDYEAFF. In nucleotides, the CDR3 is TGTGCCAGCATTGAAATGGGCGGCGACTATGAAGCTTTCTTT.

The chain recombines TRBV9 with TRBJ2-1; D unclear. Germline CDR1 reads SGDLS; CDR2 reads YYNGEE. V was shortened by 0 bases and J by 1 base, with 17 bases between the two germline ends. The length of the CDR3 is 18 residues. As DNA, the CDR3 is TGTGCCAGCAGCGTAGCTACGGGCAGTACAATATCCTACAATGAGCAGTTCTTC. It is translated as CASSVATGSTISYNEQFF.

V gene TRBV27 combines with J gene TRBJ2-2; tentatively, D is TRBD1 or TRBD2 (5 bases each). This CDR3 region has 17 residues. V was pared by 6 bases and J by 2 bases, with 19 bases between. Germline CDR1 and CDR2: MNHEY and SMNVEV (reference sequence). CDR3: CASSPSLGEKNTGELFF. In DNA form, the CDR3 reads TGTGCCAGCAGCCCTTCTTTGGGGGAGAAAAACACCGGGGAGCTGTTTTTT.

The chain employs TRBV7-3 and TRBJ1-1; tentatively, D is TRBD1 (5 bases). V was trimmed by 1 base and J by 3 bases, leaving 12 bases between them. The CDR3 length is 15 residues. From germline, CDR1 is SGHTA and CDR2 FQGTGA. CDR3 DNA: TGTGCCAGCAGCTTAATTGGGGGTCCGGACACTGAAGCTTTCTTT. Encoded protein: CASSLIGGPDTEAFF.

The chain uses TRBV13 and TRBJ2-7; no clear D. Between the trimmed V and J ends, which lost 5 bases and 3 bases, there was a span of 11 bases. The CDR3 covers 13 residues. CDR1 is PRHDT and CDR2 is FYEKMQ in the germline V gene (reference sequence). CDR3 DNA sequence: TGTGCCAGCAGCCCCCCAGGCCTCTACGAGCAGTACTTC. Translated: CASSPPGLYEQYF.

The CDR3 DNA reads TGTGCCAGCAGTTTAGACGTGGGGGATACGCAGTATTTT. Amino acid sequence: CASSLDVGDTQYF. The genes are TRBV27 and TRBJ2-3; D is uncertain. The CDR3 totals 13 residues. The germline V gene encodes CDR1 MNHEY and CDR2 SMNVEV (reference sequence). V was clipped by 2 bases and J by 6 bases, with 9 bases between them.

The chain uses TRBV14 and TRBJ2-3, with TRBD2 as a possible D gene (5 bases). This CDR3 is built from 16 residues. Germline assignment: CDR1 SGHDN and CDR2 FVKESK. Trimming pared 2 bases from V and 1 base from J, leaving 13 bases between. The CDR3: CASSQPPGGGTDTQYF. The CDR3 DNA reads TGTGCCAGCAGCCAACCCCCCGGAGGTGGCACAGATACGCAGTATTTT.